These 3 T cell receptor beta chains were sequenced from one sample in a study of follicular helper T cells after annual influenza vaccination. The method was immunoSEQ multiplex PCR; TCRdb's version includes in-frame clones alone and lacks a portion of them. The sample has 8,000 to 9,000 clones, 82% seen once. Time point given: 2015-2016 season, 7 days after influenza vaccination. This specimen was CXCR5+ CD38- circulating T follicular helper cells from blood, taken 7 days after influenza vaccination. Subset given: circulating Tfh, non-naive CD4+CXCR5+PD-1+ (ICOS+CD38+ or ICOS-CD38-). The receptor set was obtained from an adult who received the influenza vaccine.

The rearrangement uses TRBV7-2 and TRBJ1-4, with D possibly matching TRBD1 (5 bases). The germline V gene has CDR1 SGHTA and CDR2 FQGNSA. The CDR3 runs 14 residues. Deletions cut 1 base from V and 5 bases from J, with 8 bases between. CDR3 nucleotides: TGTGCCAGCAGCTTAGTGGGGCGAAATGAAAAACTGTTTTTT. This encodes CASSLVGRNEKLFF. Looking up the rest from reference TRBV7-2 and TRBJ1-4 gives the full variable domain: GAGVSQSPSNKVTEKGKDVELRCDPISGHTALYWYRQSLGQGLEFLIYFQGNSAPDKSGLPSDRFSAERTGGSVSTLTIQRTQQEDSAVYLCASSLVGRNEKLFFGSGTQLSVL.

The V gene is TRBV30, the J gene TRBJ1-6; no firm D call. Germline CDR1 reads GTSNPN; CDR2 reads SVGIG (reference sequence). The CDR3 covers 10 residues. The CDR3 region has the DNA TGTGCTGGAGGAGGGTCACCCCTCCACTTT. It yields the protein CAGGGSPLHF.

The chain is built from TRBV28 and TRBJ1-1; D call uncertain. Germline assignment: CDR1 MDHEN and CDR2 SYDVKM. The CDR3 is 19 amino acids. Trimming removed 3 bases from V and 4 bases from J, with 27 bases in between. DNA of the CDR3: TGTGCCAGCAGTTTCCCCCCTTCCCGGACGGGCCCCAAGGGCACTGAAGCTTTCTTT. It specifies CASSFPPSRTGPKGTEAFF.